The present entry profiles one T cell receptor beta chain with its context. The antigen is not known. These data come from a study of molecular identifiers for immune sequencing clone quantification. The study, taken as a whole, reports: Among one million naive cells, spiked Jurkat TCR RNA from a single cell was reportedly detectable. Under 1% of molecules in naive cells, but over 98% of effector molecules, belonged to clones above 20 RNA copies.

It was with previously described methods and listed TCR primers that bulk TCR libraries were made. TCRdb passed the PCR reads through MiXCR, listing each CDR3 protein once. The sample includes approximately 630,000 distinct CDR3 sequences, about 25% of them seen just once. Naive CD8 T cell sorting was performed on the CD8+CD4-CCR7+CD45RA+ phenotype. The trim removed 6 bases at V and 7 bases at J, leaving 9 bases unmatched. The germline V gene has CDR1 MNHEY and CDR2 SVGAGI. The CDR3 contains 16 residues. The sequencing sample was made of naive CD8+ T cells from blood, with Jurkat cell RNA spiked in. Described subset: FACS-sorted CD8+CD4-CCR7+CD45RA+ naive T cells. V gene TRBV6-5 combines with J gene TRBJ2-1; 13 bases fit TRBD2. The sequence derives from a human donor in good health. Some libraries in this study had Jurkat cell RNA spiked in. The CDR3 nucleotides read TGTGCCAGCAGACGGGGGACTAGCGGGGACGATAATGAGCAGTTCTTC. This encodes CASRRGTSGDDNEQFF.